These T cell receptor beta chains were read from a single sample in a study of blood T cells in healthy people across ages. TCRdb analysed the 5' RACE reads with MiXCR anew, one entry per CDR3 protein. The sample lists more than 450,000 distinct CDR3 sequences; 25% to 35% were seen once. This same sample was also part of a study on T cells of mothers and their children.

The material sequenced was blood. The receptors shown here come from a boy aged 2-9 years in good health. Both conserved end residues are part of each CDR3. The D gene is left open where the match is weak. The size field is filled for only some rows; it gives once, few, many or a size class.

abundance,d_gene,j_gene,v_gene,CDR3nt,CDR3aa
few,.,TRBJ2-1,TRBV7-9,TGTGCCGGCAGCTTTCGGGATTCCAATGAGCAGTTCTTC,CAGSFRDSNEQFF
few,.,TRBJ2-1,TRBV30,TGTGCCTGGGGTACGAATGAGCAGTTCTTC,CAWGTNEQFF
few,.,TRBJ2-2,TRBV12-3/TRBV12-4,TGTGCCAGCAGTGGCACAGGGTTCGGGGAGCTGTTTTTT,CASSGTGFGELFF
.,TRBD1,TRBJ1-6,TRBV2,TGTGCCAGCAGACTCTTCCGGGACAGGGGAAATTCACCCCTCCACTTT,CASRLFRDRGNSPLHF
.,.,TRBJ2-1,TRBV7-2,TGTGCCAGCACCCGGGACAACCCCTACAATGAGCAGTTCTTC,CASTRDNPYNEQFF
.,.,TRBJ2-6,TRBV20-1,TGCAGTGCCCCCTCTACGTCCGGGGCCAACGTCCTGACTTTC,CSAPSTSGANVLTF
few,.,TRBJ2-4,TRBV29-1,TGCAGCGTGCAATTCCCGGGACACATAGCCAAAAACATTCAGTACTTC,CSVQFPGHIAKNIQYF
.,.,TRBJ2-2,TRBV7-9,TGTGCCAGCAGCCCTGGGGGAGACACCGGGGAGCTGTTTTTT,CASSPGGDTGELFF
few,.,TRBJ2-7,TRBV28,TGTGCCAGCAGTTTAGGGGGACAAAGGGGGTACGAGCAGTACTTC,CASSLGGQRGYEQYF
.,.,TRBJ2-2,TRBV7-9,TGTGCCAGCAGCCCGACGGGGGCCGGGGAGCTGTTTTTT,CASSPTGAGELFF
.,TRBD2,TRBJ2-5,TRBV5-1,TGCGCCAGCAGCCCGGGACTAGCGGTGCTCCAAGAGACCCAGTACTTC,CASSPGLAVLQETQYF
once,.,TRBJ2-7,TRBV24-1,TGTGCCACCAGTGAAAGGAACGAGCAGTACTTC,CATSERNEQYF
few,.,TRBJ1-1,TRBV6-6,TGTGCCAGCAGCCCCCGGGGTAAGAACACTGAAGCTTTCTTT,CASSPRGKNTEAFF
.,TRBD1,TRBJ1-4,TRBV12-3/TRBV12-4,TGTGCCAGCAGTACAGGGGCCCTTGAAAAACTGTTTTTT,CASSTGALEKLFF
few,.,TRBJ2-6,TRBV11-2,TGTGCCAGCAGAAGACTCAGGGCCCCTGGGGCCAACGTCCTGACTTTC,CASRRLRAPGANVLTF
.,TRBD1,TRBJ2-5,TRBV20-1,TGCAGTGCTGGAAGGGACAGGCAAGAGACCCAGTACTTC,CSAGRDRQETQYF
.,TRBD1,TRBJ2-2,TRBV29-1,TGCAGCGCTGAGGACAGGGGGCTCACCGGGGAGCTGTTTTTT,CSAEDRGLTGELFF
.,TRBD2,TRBJ2-7,TRBV7-2,TGTGCCAGCAGCTTAGAGGGACTAGCGGAATTGGGTGGCTCCGAGCAGTACTTC,CASSLEGLAELGGSEQYF